One T cell receptor (beta chain) is described in this entry. Methods used by the authors: Amplifying reference gene primers gave estimates of nucleated cell counts. Using immunoSEQ multiplex PCR, the repertoire was profiled, and TCRdb retains in-frame clones only, with some absent. V and J calls plus clone size are reproduced from that table; the DNA served to infer D and trimming. The table records 220,000 or so clones, roughly 83% of them present only once. This sample is drawn from a study of blood T cell repertoires in COVID-19. Recruits, aged roughly 18 to 95 years, lived in under 25 US areas. Donors in Cohort 3 counted as recovered after two negative PCRs, clearance, or symptom resolution. V was clipped by 3 bases and J by 3 bases, with 12 bases between them. The CDR3 has 15 residues. CDR1 is LGHDT, CDR2 YNNKEL, per germline (reference sequence).

The chain has TRBV3-1 (or the pseudogene TRBV3-2) and TRBJ2-1, with D possibly being TRBD1 (5 bases). The sample taken for sequencing was PBMCs or T cells enriched from blood (not recorded which). The clonotype comes from a woman between 50 and 59 years old who had recovered from COVID-19. This CDR3 reads CASSQSRGGYNEQFF. The CDR3 DNA reads as TGTGCCAGCAGCCAGTCTAGGGGCGGCTACAATGAGCAGTTCTTC.